A selection of T cell receptor beta chains follows, all from one sample in a study of T cell responses to AZD1222 COVID-19 vaccine. Assay used: immunoSEQ multiplex PCR; TCRdb lists only in-frame clones, some missing. Among more than 120,000 clones, 85% to 95% were seen once, and the ten largest hold roughly 10%. The sample was peripheral blood, taken 28 days after the second AZD1222 dose. The receptors stem from an adult who received the AZD1222 COVID-19 vaccine. The CDR3 runs from the conserved cysteine through the conserved F or W. A D gene is named only where the DNA matches it firmly. Not all rows give a size; the values are once, few, many and, for expanded clones, a class.

J gene	clone size	D gene	V gene	CDR3 DNA	CDR3 protein
TRBJ1-2	NA	TRBD1	TRBV4-1	TGCGCCAGCAGCCAAGGTCTCGTCTTGGACAGGGGAAACTATGGCTACACCTTC	CASSQGLVLDRGNYGYTF
TRBJ2-1	NA	NA	TRBV11-2	TGTGCCAGCAGCTCCGGGAGAGCCAACAATGAGCAGTTCTTC	CASSSGRANNEQFF
TRBJ1-3	NA	NA	TRBV9	TGTGCCAGCAGCTCAAAAGGGGGCTCTGGAAACACCATATATTTT	CASSSKGGSGNTIYF
TRBJ1-1	NA	TRBD1	TRBV12-3/TRBV12-4	TGTGCCAGCGGGGGACAGGGACACACTGAAGCTTTCTTT	CASGGQGHTEAFF
TRBJ2-7	NA	NA	TRBV11-2	TGTGCCAGCAGCTTAGCCAGGGGGGGCGTGCATTCCTACGAGCAGTACTTC	CASSLARGGVHSYEQYF
TRBJ1-5	NA	TRBD1	TRBV7-3	TGTGCCAGCAGCCCTCAATCCCGGGACAGGGGGCCCAATCAGCCCCAGCATTTT	CASSPQSRDRGPNQPQHF
TRBJ2-1	NA	NA	TRBV7-2	TGTGCCAGCGCTCAAACCAAGGATGAGCAGTTCTTC	CASAQTKDEQFF
TRBJ2-1	NA	TRBD1	TRBV24-1	TGTGCCACCAGTGATGTAGGGACAGGCCTAGGAGATGAGCAGTTCTTC	CATSDVGTGLGDEQFF
TRBJ1-1	NA	NA	TRBV5-4	TGTGCCAGCAGTCGATCCGCAGGGTTAAATAGCGCTGAAGCTTTCTTT	CASSRSAGLNSAEAFF
TRBJ2-7	NA	NA	TRBV5-1	TGCGCCAGCAGCTGGGACGGGGACACCTACGAGCAGTACTTC	CASSWDGDTYEQYF
TRBJ1-1	NA	TRBD1	TRBV5-1	TGCGCCAGCAGCCAGACAGGGGCGAGGACTGAAGCTTTCTTT	CASSQTGARTEAFF
TRBJ1-2	NA	TRBD1	TRBV7-8	TGTGCCAGCAGCTTAGATGGGACAGTCGGCTACACCTTC	CASSLDGTVGYTF
TRBJ2-1	once	TRBD1	TRBV13	TGTGCCAGCAGCCTCCTGCTCGGACAGGGGATAGATGAGCAGTTCTTC	CASSLLLGQGIDEQFF
TRBJ2-1	NA	TRBD2	TRBV6-4	TGTGCCAGCAGCTACGGACTAGCGGGAGGCGATGAGCAGTTCTTC	CASSYGLAGGDEQFF
TRBJ2-5	NA	TRBD1	TRBV4-1	TGCGCCAGCAGCCACCCGGTAACAGGGGTTGAGACCCAGTACTTC	CASSHPVTGVETQYF
TRBJ2-7	NA	NA	TRBV19	TGTGCCAGTAGTATAGTACACCACTACTCCTACGAGCAGTACTTC	CASSIVHHYSYEQYF
TRBJ2-1	NA	NA	TRBV12-3/TRBV12-4	TGTGCCAGCAGCCCCCTGGTTCGCAATGAGCAGTTCTTC	CASSPLVRNEQFF
TRBJ2-1	once	NA	TRBV7-2	TGTGCCAGCAGCTTAGCGGCGGCATCCTACAATGAGCAGTTCTTC	CASSLAAASYNEQFF
TRBJ1-4	NA	TRBD1	TRBV19	TGTGCCAGTACAACCGTTGGACAGGGGGTGGTATCAGCTAATGAAAAACTGTTTTTT	CASTTVGQGVVSANEKLFF
TRBJ2-1	NA	NA	TRBV4-3	TGCGCCAGCAGCCAAGCGGGCTCCTACAATGAGCAGTTCTTC	CASSQAGSYNEQFF
TRBJ2-3	NA	NA	TRBV7-3	TGTGCCAGCAGCTCAGGGGGACTAGTTACAGATACGCAGTATTTT	CASSSGGLVTDTQYF
TRBJ1-2	once	NA	TRBV6-5	TGTGCCAGCAGTTATGGGGACGGGCATCCAAGTGTCGGCTACACCTTC	CASSYGDGHPSVGYTF
TRBJ1-4	once	NA	TRBV7-9	TGTGCCAGCAGCCATCGGGGGGCTAATGAAAAACTGTTTTTT	CASSHRGANEKLFF
TRBJ2-1	NA	TRBD2	TRBV10-1	TGCGCTAGCAGTTGGCGACTAGCGGATGAGCAGTTCTTC	CASSWRLADEQFF
TRBJ1-1	once	TRBD1	TRBV9	TGTGCCAGCAGCGTAGAACAGGGGGGAATGGTTGAAGCTTTCTTT	CASSVEQGGMVEAFF
TRBJ1-2	few	TRBD1	TRBV18	TGTGCCAGCTCACCGCCGACGGACAGGGGGCATGGCTACACCTTC	CASSPPTDRGHGYTF
TRBJ1-1	NA	TRBD1	TRBV19	TGTGCCAGTAGTTTACAGGGGGAGGATACTGAAGCTTTCTTT	CASSLQGEDTEAFF